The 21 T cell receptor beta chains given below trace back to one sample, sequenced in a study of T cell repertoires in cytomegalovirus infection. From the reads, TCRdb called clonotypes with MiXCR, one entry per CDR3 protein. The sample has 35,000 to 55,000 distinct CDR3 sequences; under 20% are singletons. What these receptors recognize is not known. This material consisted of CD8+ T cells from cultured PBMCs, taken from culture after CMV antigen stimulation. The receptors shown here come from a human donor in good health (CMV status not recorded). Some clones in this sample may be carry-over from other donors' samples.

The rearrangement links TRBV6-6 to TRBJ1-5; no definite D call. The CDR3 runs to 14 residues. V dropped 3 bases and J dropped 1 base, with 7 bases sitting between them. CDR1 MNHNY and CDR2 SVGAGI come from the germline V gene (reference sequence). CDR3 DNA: TGTGCCAGCAGTTATGCCGAGAGCAATCAGCCCCAGCATTTT. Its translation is CASSYAESNQPQHF.

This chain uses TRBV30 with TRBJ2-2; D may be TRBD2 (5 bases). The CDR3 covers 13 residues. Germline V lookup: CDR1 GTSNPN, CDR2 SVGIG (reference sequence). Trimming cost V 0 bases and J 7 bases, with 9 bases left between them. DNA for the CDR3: TGTGCCTGGAGTGTACACGGGAACGGGGAGCTGTTTTTT. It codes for CAWSVHGNGELFF.

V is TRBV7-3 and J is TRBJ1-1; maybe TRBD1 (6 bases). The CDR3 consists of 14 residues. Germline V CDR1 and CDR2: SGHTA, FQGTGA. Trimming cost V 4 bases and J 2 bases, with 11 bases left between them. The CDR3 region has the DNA TGTGCCAGCAGCTCAGGACAGCAAAACACTGAAGCTTTCTTT. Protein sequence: CASSSGQQNTEAFF. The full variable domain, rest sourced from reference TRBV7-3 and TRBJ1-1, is GAGVSQTPSNKVTEKGKYVELRCDPISGHTALYWYRQSLGQGPEFLIYFQGTGAADDSGLPNDRFFAVRPEGSVSTLKIQRTERGDSAVYLCASSSGQQNTEAFFGQGTRLTVV.

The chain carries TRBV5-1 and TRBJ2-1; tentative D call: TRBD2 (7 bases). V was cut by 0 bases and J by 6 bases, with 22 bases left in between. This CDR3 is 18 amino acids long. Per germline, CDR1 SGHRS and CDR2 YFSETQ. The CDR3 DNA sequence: TGCGCCAGCAGCTTGGAATTATCTCGGGGGGCGGTCATCAATGAGCAGTTCTTC. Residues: CASSLELSRGAVINEQFF.

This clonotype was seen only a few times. The CDR3 bases are TGCGCCAGCAGCTTGGAGTCCCTAGCTTACAATGAGCAGTTCTTC. Protein sequence: CASSLESLAYNEQFF. The chain is built from TRBV5-1 and TRBJ2-1; TRBD2 might be the D (5 bases). Per the germline V gene, CDR1 is SGHRS and CDR2 is YFSETQ. The CDR3 covers 15 residues. The V and J ends lost 0 bases and 4 bases respectively, with 11 bases between them.

In DNA, the CDR3 is TGTGCCAGCAGCGAGAACCACTTAAGTACAGGGGGCCAGCCCCAGCATTTT. It specifies CASSENHLSTGGQPQHF. V usage is TRBV4-2 and J usage is TRBJ1-5; TRBD1 agrees at 9 bases. The V gene end was trimmed by 5 bases and the J gene end by 7 bases; junction bases not matched to a gene: 15. The germline V gene encodes CDR1 LGHNA and CDR2 YNFKEQ. The CDR3 has 17 amino acids.

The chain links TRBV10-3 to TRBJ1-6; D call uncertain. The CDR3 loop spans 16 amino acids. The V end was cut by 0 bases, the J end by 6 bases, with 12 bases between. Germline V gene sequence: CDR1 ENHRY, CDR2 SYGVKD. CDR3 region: CAISESDAVSNSPLHF. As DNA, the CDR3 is TGTGCCATCAGTGAGTCGGATGCAGTCTCTAATTCACCCCTCCACTTT.

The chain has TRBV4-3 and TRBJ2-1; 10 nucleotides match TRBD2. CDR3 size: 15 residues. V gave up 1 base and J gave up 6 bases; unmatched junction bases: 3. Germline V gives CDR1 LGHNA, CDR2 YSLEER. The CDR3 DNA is TGCGCCAGCAGCCAAGTAGCGGGGGGTGGCAATGAGCAGTTCTTC. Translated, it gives CASSQVAGGGNEQFF.

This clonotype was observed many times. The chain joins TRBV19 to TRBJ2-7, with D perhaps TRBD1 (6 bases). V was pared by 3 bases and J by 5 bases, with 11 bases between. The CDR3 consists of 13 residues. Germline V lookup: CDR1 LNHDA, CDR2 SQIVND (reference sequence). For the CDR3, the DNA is TGTGCCAGTAGTATCGCAGGGGCCGACGAGCAGTACTTC. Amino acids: CASSIAGADEQYF.

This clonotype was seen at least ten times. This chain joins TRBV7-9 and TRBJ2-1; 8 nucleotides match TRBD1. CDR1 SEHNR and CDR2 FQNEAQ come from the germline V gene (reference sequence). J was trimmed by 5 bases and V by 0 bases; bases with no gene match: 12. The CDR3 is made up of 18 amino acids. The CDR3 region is CASSLAPRTGIPHNEQFF. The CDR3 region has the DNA TGTGCCAGCAGCTTAGCCCCCCGGACAGGGATCCCCCACAATGAGCAGTTCTTC.

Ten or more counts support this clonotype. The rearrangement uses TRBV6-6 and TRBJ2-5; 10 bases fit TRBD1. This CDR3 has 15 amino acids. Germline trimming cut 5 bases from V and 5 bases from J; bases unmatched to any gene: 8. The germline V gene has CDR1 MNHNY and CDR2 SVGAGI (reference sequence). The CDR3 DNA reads TGTGCCAGCAGTCCCATAGGACAGGGGGAGGAGACCCAGTACTTC. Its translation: CASSPIGQGEETQYF.

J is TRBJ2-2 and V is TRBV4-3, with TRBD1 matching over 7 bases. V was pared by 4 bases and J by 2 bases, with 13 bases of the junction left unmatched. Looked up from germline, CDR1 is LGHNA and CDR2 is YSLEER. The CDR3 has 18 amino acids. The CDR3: CASSPEIDREFNTGELFF. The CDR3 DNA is TGCGCCAGCAGCCCAGAAATCGACAGGGAATTTAACACCGGGGAGCTGTTTTTT.

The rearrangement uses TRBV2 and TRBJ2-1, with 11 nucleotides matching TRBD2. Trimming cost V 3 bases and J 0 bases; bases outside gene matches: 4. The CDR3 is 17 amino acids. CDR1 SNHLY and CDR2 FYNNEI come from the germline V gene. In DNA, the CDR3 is TGTGCCAGCAGTGATCCTAGCGGGAGGAGCTCCTACAATGAGCAGTTCTTC. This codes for CASSDPSGRSSYNEQFF.

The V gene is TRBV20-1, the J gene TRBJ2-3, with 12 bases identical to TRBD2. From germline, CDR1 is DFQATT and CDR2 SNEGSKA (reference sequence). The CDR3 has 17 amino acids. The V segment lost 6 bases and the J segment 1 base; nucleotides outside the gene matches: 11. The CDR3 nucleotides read TGCAGTGCCCTATCTAGCGGGGGGGGGGACCGCACAGATACGCAGTATTTT. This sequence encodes CSALSSGGGDRTDTQYF.

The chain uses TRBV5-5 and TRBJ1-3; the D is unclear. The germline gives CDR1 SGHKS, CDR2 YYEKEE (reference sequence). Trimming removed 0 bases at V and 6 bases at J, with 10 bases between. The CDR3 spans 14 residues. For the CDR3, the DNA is TGTGCCAGCAGCTTGGAAAGGGTCTCAAACACCATATATTTT. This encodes CASSLERVSNTIYF.

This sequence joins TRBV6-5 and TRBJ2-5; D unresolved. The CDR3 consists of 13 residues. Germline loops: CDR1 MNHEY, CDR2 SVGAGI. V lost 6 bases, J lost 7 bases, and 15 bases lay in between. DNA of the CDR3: TGTGCCAGCAGCCCTTGGGCAGGAGCGACCCAGTACTTC. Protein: CASSPWAGATQYF.

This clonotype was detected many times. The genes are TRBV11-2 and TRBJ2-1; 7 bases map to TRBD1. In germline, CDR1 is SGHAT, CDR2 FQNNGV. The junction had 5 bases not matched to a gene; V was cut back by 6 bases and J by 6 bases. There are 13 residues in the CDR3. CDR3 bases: TGTGCCAGCAGTCCGACAGGGATCAATGAGCAGTTCTTC. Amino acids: CASSPTGINEQFF.

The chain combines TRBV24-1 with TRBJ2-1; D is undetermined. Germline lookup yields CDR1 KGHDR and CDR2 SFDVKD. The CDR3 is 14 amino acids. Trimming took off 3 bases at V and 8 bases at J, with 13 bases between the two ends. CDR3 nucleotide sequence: TGTGCCACCAGTGATACCCATCGTATCGATGAGCAGTTCTTC. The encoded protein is CATSDTHRIDEQFF.

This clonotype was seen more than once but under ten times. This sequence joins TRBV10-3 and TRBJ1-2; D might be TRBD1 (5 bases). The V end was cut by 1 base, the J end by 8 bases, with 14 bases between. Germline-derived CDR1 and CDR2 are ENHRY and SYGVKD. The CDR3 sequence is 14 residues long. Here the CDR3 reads CAISELPGRLGYTF. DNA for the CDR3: TGTGCCATCAGTGAGTTACCAGGGAGGCTCGGCTACACCTTC.

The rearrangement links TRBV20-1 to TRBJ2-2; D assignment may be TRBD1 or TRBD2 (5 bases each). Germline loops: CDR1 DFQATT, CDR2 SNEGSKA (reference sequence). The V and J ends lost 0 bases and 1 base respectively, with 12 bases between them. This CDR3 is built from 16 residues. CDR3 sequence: CSARDQRGVNTGELFF. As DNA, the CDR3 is TGCAGTGCTAGAGATCAAAGGGGAGTGAACACCGGGGAGCTGTTTTTT.

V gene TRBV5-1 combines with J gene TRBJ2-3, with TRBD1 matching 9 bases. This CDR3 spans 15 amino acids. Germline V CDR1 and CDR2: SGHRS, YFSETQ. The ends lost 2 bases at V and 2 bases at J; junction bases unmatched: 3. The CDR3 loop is CASSFRDRATDTQYF. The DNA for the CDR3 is TGCGCCAGCAGCTTCCGGGACAGGGCCACAGATACGCAGTATTTT.